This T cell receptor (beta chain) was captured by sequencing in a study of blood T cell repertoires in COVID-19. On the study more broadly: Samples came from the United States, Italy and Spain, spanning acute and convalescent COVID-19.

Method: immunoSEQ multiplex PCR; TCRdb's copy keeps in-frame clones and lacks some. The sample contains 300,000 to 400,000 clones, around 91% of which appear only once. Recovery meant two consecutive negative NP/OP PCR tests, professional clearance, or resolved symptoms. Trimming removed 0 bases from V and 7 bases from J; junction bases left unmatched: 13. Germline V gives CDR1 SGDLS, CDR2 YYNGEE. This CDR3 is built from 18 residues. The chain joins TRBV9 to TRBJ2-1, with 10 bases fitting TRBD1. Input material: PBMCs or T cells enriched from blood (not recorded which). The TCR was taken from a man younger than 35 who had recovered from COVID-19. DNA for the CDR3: TGTGCCAGCAGCGTAGTTTCCAATAGACAGGGGGCTAATAATGAGCAGTTCTTC. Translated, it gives CASSVVSNRQGANNEQFF.